A single sample is the source of the 7 T cell receptor beta chains below, sequenced in a study of identical twins. TCRdb called the 5' RACE reads again in MiXCR, with one record for every CDR3 protein. The table lists approximately 350,000 distinct CDR3 sequences, approximately 13% of them singletons. These data were also reused for a study on yellow fever vaccine responses in identical twins.

The sequencing input was CD8+ T cells sorted from blood. These receptors were taken from a woman between 18 and 30 years old in good health.

The V and J genes are TRBV28 and TRBJ2-7; weak D call: TRBD1 (5 bases). CDR1 is MDHEN and CDR2 is SYDVKM in the germline V gene. The CDR3 spans 13 residues. The V end lost 7 bases, the J end lost 5 bases, and 15 bases lay between the germline ends. CDR3 sequence reads: CASTKHGHDEQYV. CDR3 bases: TGTGCCAGCACCAAACATGGACACGACGAGCAGTACGTC.

This rearrangement joins TRBV2 to TRBJ2-3; 9 bases map to TRBD2. The germline gives CDR1 SNHLY, CDR2 FYNNEI. The CDR3 is 15 residues long. The J segment lost 4 bases and the V segment lost 3 bases, leaving 5 bases of the junction unmatched. CDR3 protein: CASSEVAGEADTQYF. The CDR3 coding sequence is TGTGCCAGCAGTGAGGTAGCGGGAGAAGCAGATACGCAGTATTTT.

In this sample, this clonotype turned up many times. This chain uses TRBV29-1 with TRBJ1-5; 9 bases fit TRBD1. This CDR3 contains 14 residues. Trimming cost V 6 bases and J 0 bases; bases outside gene matches: 3. In germline, CDR1 is SQVTM, CDR2 ANQGSEA. The CDR3 sequence is CSVGTGYSNQPQHF. DNA of the CDR3: TGCAGCGTCGGGACAGGGTATAGCAATCAGCCCCAGCATTTT.

This clonotype was counted many times. The chain employs TRBV29-1 and TRBJ2-1; D remains unclear. The germline V gene has CDR1 SQVTM and CDR2 ANQGSEA. V gave up 0 bases and J gave up 8 bases, with 11 bases separating them. CDR3 length equals 13 residues. CDR3 in DNA: TGCAGCGTTGAAGATGAGGCCGGCGATGAGCAGTTCTTC. This encodes CSVEDEAGDEQFF.

This clonotype was counted only a few times. The gene calls are TRBV6-1 and TRBJ2-3; TRBD1 aligns across 7 bases. Germline V gives CDR1 MNHNS, CDR2 SASEGT. The junction had 4 bases not matched to a gene; V was cut back by 2 bases and J by 2 bases. The CDR3 is 15 residues long. This chain's CDR3 is CASSEQDRITDTQYF. DNA for the CDR3: TGTGCCAGCAGTGAACAGGACAGGATCACAGATACGCAGTATTTT.

This clonotype has at least ten counts. The V and J genes are TRBV29-1 and TRBJ2-2; 8 nucleotides align to TRBD2. The CDR3 has 15 residues. Trimming took 1 base from V and 6 from J; bases not matched to a gene: 7. CDR1 is SQVTM, CDR2 ANQGSEA, per germline. CDR3 sequence reads: CSVEAPGGPPGELFF. The CDR3 DNA reads as TGCAGCGTTGAAGCTCCGGGAGGGCCGCCCGGGGAGCTGTTTTTT.

The J gene is TRBJ2-2, the V gene TRBV7-6; 8 bases are a match to TRBD2. V was clipped by 1 base and J by 0 bases; unmatched bases: 4. The CDR3 totals 17 residues. Germline V gene sequence: CDR1 SGHVS, CDR2 FNYEAQ. The DNA for the CDR3 is TGTGCCAGCAGCTTAGGGCGGGGGGATTCGAACACCGGGGAGCTGTTTTTT. Translated, it gives CASSLGRGDSNTGELFF.